This TCR beta chain was recorded in a study of CD8 T cells in ankylosing spondylitis. Overall study results and limits: The study identified a TCR beta motif of several highly homologous variants that appeared characteristic of ankylosing spondylitis blood. As for the disease-linked clones, they showed a CD8+ phenotype and occurred at relatively low frequencies in peripheral blood. Earlier literature documents some of the motif variants in reactive arthritis synovial fluid and blood.

V gave up 3 bases and J gave up 5 bases, with 13 bases separating them. The CDR3 totals 14 residues. Libraries of TCR beta came from quantitative 5'-RACE with molecular barcodes. TCRdb recomputed calls from the 5' RACE reads with MiXCR, one row per CDR3 protein. The sample holds about 250,000 distinct CDR3 sequences, roughly 8.2% seen once. Many counts were recorded for this clonotype. Its antigen is currently unknown. The source material was blood, either unsorted or a sorted T cell fraction (not recorded which). The TCR originated in a female donor with ankylosing spondylitis or in good health (not recorded which). This chain uses TRBV12-3 or TRBV12-4 with TRBJ1-1; tentatively, D is TRBD1 (5 bases). The CDR3 is CASSLGDSVTEAFF. Here the CDR3 DNA reads TGTGCCAGCAGTTTGGGGGACTCCGTTACTGAAGCTTTCTTT.